A single T cell receptor (beta chain) is shown here with its context. Its antigen is undetermined. This sample was included in a study of T-cell memory formation after mild COVID-19. General study results and limits: Nothing showed for sure that second-wave clones peaking on day 37 were SARS-CoV-2 specific.

MiXCR, run by TCRdb on the 5' RACE reads, gives a single entry per CDR3 protein. The sample holds 300,000 to 350,000 distinct CDR3 sequences, 14% seen once. This CDR3 has 16 residues. The junction had 6 bases not matched to a gene; V was cut back by 1 base and J by 1 base. CDR1 and CDR2 (germline): SGHRS, YFSETQ. V usage is TRBV5-1 and J usage is TRBJ2-3; 7 positions match TRBD2. This clonotype was obtained from a man between 18 and 29 years old who had mild COVID-19 (a few samples of this study predate the infection). Cell type and time point are not known. Sequences were obtained from PBMCs or a T cell subset sorted from them (not recorded which). The CDR3 protein is CASSLLSGVGTDTQYF. CDR3 sequence (DNA): TGCGCCAGCAGCTTGCTAAGCGGGGTTGGCACAGATACGCAGTATTTT.